This T cell receptor beta chain emerged from a study of T cell changes during pregnancy in multiple sclerosis. Some clones are missing from TCRdb's copy, which holds only in-frame ones; the method was immunoSEQ multiplex PCR. The repertoire consists of about 77,000 clones, with 93% occurring once and the leading ten covering roughly 2.6%. The CDR3 loop spans 12 amino acids. The germline CDR1 and CDR2 sequences are SGHTA and FQGNSA. V gave up 8 bases and J gave up 6 bases, with 14 bases separating them. This rearrangement joins TRBV7-2 to TRBJ2-7, with D possibly being TRBD2 (5 bases). The source of this sequence is a female donor in good health, enrolled as a control in a pregnancy study. The specimen comprised peripheral blood, sampled after pregnancy. CDR3 sequence (DNA): TGTGCCAGCGCATCCGGGGTGGGCGAGCAGTACTTC. Its protein product is CASASGVGEQYF.